The sequence of this T cell receptor beta chain was determined in a study of cytomegalovirus exposure and HLA in healthy donors. The study ran its PCR with 60 Vbeta and 13 Jbeta primers. Libraries were prepared by immunoSEQ multiplex PCR; TCRdb keeps only in-frame clonotypes and omits some of them. The table records about 130,000 clones, 80% to 85% of them present only once. The TCR sequence derives from a human donor in good health. Sequencing input: PBMCs.

The CDR3 coding sequence is TGCGCCAGCAGCTTGCCGACGGGAGATACGCAGTATTTT. Its translation: CASSLPTGDTQYF. V and J are TRBV5-1 and TRBJ2-3; the D is unclear. The V end was cut by 1 base, the J end by 5 bases, with 8 bases between. This CDR3 spans 13 amino acids. Germline V lookup: CDR1 SGHRS, CDR2 YFSETQ.